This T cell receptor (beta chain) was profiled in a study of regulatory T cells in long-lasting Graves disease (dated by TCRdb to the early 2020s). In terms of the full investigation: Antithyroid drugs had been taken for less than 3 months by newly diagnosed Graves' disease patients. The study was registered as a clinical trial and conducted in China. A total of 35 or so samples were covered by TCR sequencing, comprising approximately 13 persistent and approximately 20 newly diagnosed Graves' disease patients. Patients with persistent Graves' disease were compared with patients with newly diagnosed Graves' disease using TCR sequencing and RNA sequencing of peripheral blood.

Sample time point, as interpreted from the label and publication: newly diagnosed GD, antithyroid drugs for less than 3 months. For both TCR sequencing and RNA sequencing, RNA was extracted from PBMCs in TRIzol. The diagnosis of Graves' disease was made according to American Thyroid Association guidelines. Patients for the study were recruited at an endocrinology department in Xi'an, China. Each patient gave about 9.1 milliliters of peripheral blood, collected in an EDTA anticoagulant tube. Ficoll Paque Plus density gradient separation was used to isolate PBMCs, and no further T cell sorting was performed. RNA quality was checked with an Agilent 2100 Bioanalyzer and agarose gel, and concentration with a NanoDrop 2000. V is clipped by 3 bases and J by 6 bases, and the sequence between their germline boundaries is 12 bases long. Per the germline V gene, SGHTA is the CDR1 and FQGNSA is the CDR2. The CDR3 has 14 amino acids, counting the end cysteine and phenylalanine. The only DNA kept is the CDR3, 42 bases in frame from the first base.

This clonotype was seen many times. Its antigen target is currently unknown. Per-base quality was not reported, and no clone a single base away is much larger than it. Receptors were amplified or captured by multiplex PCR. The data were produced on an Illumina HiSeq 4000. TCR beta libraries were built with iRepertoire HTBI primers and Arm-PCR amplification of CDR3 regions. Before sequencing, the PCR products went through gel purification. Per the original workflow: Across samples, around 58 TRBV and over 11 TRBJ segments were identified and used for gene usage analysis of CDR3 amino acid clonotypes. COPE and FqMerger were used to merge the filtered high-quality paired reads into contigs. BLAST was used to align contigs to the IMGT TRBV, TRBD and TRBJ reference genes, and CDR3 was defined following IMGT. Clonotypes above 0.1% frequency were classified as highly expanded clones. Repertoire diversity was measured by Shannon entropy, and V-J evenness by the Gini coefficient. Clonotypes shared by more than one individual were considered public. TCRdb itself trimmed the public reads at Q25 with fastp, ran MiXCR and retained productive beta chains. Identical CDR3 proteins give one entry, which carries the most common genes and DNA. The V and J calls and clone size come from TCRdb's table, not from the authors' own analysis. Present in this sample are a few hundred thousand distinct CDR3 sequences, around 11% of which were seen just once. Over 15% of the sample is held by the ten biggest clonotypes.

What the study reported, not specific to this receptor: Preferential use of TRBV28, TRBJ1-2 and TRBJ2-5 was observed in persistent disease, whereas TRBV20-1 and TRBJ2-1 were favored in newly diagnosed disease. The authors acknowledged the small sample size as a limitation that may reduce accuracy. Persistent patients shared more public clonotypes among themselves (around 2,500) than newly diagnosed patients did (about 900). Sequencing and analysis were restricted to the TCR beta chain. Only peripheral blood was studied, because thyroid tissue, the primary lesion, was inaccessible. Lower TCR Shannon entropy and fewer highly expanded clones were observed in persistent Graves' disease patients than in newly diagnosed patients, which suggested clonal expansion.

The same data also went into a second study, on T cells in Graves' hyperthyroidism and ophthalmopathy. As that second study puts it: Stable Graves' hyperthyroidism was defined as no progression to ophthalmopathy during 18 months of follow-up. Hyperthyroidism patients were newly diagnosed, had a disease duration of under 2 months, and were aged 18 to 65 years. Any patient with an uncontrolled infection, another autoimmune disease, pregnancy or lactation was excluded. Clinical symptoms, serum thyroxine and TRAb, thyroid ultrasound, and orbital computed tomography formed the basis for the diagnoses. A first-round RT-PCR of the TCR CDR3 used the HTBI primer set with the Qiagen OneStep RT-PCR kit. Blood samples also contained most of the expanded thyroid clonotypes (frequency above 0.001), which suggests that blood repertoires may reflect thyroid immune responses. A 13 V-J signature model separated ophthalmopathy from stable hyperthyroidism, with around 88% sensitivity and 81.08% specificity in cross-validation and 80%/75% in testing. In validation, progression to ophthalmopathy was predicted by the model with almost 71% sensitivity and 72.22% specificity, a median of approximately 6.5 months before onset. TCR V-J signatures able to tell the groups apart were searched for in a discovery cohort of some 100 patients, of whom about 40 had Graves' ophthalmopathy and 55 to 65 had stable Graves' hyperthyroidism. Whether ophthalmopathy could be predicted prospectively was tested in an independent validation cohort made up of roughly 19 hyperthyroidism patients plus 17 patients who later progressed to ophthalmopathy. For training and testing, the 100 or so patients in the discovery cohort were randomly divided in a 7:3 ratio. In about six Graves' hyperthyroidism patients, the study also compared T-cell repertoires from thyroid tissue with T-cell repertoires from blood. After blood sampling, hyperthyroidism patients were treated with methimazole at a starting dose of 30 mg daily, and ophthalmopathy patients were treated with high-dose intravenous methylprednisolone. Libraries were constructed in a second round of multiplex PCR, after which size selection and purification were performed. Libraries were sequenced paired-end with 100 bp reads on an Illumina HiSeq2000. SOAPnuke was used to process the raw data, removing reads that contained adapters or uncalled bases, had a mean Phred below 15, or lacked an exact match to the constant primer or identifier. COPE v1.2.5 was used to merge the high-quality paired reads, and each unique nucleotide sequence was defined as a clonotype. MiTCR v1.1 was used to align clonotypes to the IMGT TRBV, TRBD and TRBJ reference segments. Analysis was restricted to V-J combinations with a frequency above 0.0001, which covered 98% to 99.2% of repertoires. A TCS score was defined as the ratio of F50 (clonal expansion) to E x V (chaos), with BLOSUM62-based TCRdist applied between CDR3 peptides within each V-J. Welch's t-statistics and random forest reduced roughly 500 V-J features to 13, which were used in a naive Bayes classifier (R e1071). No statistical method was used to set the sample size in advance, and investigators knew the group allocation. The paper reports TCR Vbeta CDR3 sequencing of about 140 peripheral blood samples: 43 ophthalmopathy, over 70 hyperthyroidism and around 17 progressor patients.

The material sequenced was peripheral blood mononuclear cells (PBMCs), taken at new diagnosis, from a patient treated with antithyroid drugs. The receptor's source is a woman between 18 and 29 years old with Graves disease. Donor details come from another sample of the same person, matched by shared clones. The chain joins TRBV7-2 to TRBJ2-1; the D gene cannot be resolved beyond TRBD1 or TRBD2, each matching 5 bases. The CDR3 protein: CASSFVIGANEQFF. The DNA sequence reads TGTGCCAGCAGCTTTGTTATCGGGGCCAATGAGCAGTTCTTC.